Listed here are 15 T cell receptor beta chains from one sample, sequenced in a study of T cell clonality in common variable immunodeficiency. TCRdb keeps only in-frame clones here, not all; method: immunoSEQ multiplex PCR. Its clone listing holds around 16,000 clones. Their antigens are not known. General observations from the study: In common variable immunodeficiency, TCR beta chains reportedly carried fewer deletions and N-nucleotide insertions.

Sample: peripheral blood mononuclear cells. The source is a human donor with common variable immunodeficiency.

As to this clone: The CDR3 goes on 3 residues after the read ends, and that part is filled in from the germline J gene. The V and J genes are TRBV19 and TRBJ2-2; maybe TRBD2 (6 bases). Per the germline V gene, CDR1 is LNHDA and CDR2 is SQIVND (reference sequence). The CDR3 is 15 amino acids. Trimming removed 0 bases from V and 1 base from J, with 6 bases in between. The CDR3 bases that were read are TGTGCCAGTAGTATAGATAGCGGGAACACCGGGGAG. This codes for CASSIDSGNTGE. The whole CDR3 sequence reads CASSIDSGNTGELFF.

A note on this clone: The read comes to an end 3 residues before the CDR3 does, leaving the germline J gene to fill in the end. The J gene is TRBJ2-1, the V gene TRBV20-1; D is ambiguous. The V gene lost 6 bases and the J gene lost 7 bases, with 13 bases spanning the gap. Germline V gene data show CDR1 as DFQATT and CDR2 as SNEGSKA (reference sequence). The CDR3 consists of 12 residues. CDR3 in amino acids: CSARPLTNEQFF. The covered CDR3 bases are TGCAGTGCGCGGCCCCTCACGAATGAG.

This clone is labeled medium-sized (0.01 to 0.1%) based on frequency. The CDR3 region is CASRDRENTGELFF. The sequenced part of the CDR3 DNA is TGTGCCAGCCGGGACAGGGAGAACACCGGGGAG. The chain employs TRBV2 and TRBJ2-2; TRBD1 matches at 9 bases. The CDR3 extends 3 residues past the end of the read, so its final part is completed from the germline J gene. The CDR3 contains 14 residues. The V gene's germline CDR1 is SNHLY and CDR2 FYNNEI. The V and J ends lost 8 bases and 1 base, in that order; junction bases with no gene match: 2.

Comment on this clone: The read ends 3 residues shy of where the CDR3 ends; the end is completed using the germline J gene. The chain employs TRBV19 and TRBJ2-1; the match to TRBD2 covers 13 bases. CDR1 LNHDA and CDR2 SQIVND come from the germline V gene (reference sequence). The CDR3 runs 17 residues. V shed 5 bases and J 0 bases; nucleotides not matched to a gene: 4. The CDR3 sequence: CASSLLAGGSSYNEQFF. The covered CDR3 bases are TGTGCCAGTAGTCTACTAGCGGGGGGGAGCTCCTACAATGAG.

In the case of this clone: Coverage ceases 3 residues before the CDR3 finishes, and the germline J gene fills in the end. The chain recombines TRBV7-9 with TRBJ2-7, with TRBD1 matching 10 bases. The CDR3 spans 15 residues. The germline V gene encodes CDR1 SEHNR and CDR2 FQNEAQ (reference sequence). The V gene end was trimmed by 4 bases and the J gene end by 2 bases; junction bases not matched to a gene: 5. The CDR3 bases that were read are TGTGCCAGCAGCTCGGGACAGGGGTCCCCCTACGAG. Translating it yields CASSSGQGSPYE. The CDR3 in its entirety is CASSSGQGSPYEQYF. Full variable domain (rest looked up from reference TRBV7-9 and TRBJ2-7): DTGVSQNPRHKITKRGQNVTFRCDPISEHNRLYWYRQTLGQGPEFLTYFQNEAQLEKSRLLSDRFSAERPKGSFSTLEIQRTEQGDSAMYLCASSSGQGSPYEQYFGPGTRLTVT.

For this clone: Read sequence stops 3 residues before the CDR3 end, and the germline J gene provides the missing end. The rearrangement uses TRBV7-8 and TRBJ2-3; 11 bases are shared with TRBD2. CDR1 SGHVS and CDR2 FQNEAQ come from the germline V gene. CDR3 length: 16 residues. The ends lost 2 bases at V and 3 bases at J; junction bases unmatched: 4. The sequenced part of the CDR3 DNA is TGTGCCAGCAGCTTATTAGCGGGGGGGCCGACAGATACG. It specifies CASSLLAGGPTDT. The CDR3 in full is CASSLLAGGPTDTQYF.

In the case of this clone: The CDR3 is cut off 3 residues early in the read; its end comes from the germline J gene. This chain connects TRBV5-4 to TRBJ2-5; weak D call: TRBD1 (6 bases). This CDR3 comprises 13 residues. Deletions cut 7 bases from V and 5 bases from J, with 15 bases between. The germline V gene encodes CDR1 SGHNT and CDR2 YYREEE (reference sequence). Here the CDR3 reads CASEGRGGETQYF. The sequenced CDR3 bases are TGTGCCAGCGAGGGCAGGGGCGGGGAGACC.

This clone is identified as medium-sized from frequency. The CDR3 end lies 3 residues beyond the end of the read and is filled in from the germline J gene. The chain joins TRBV7-3 to TRBJ2-2; D is perhaps TRBD2 (6 bases). CDR1 is SGHTA, CDR2 FQGTGA, per germline. This CDR3 is built from 13 residues. The V gene lost 4 bases and the J gene lost 6 bases, with 9 bases spanning the gap. This CDR3 is CASSSGLAGELFF. Incomplete CDR3 DNA: TGTGCCAGCAGCTCGGGACTGGCCGGGGAG.

About this clone: The read is 3 residues too short to cover the CDR3 end, so that end is filled in from the germline J gene. The V gene is TRBV5-5, the J gene TRBJ1-5; D remains ambiguous. Germline V gene sequence: CDR1 SGHKS, CDR2 YYEKEE (reference sequence). CDR3 length: 15 residues. V shed 0 bases and J shed 2 bases, with 9 bases lying between them. This CDR3 reads CASSLGSAGNQPQHF. The sequenced part of the CDR3 DNA is TGTGCCAGCAGCTTGGGCAGTGCGGGCAATCAGCCC.

On this clone itself: With the read ending 3 residues before the CDR3 end, the germline J gene is used to fill in that end. The rearrangement links TRBV5-5 to TRBJ2-3, with D perhaps TRBD1 (6 bases). This CDR3 comprises 14 residues. The germline CDR1 and CDR2 sequences are SGHKS and YYEKEE (reference sequence). The V and J ends lost 4 bases and 3 bases respectively, with 12 bases between them. The sequenced CDR3 bases are TGTGCCAGCAGCCTTACACAGGGTACAGATACG. Translating gives CASSLTQGTDT. The whole CDR3 protein reads CASSLTQGTDTQYF.

On this clone: The CDR3 end falls 3 residues outside the read, so it is completed with the germline J gene. The V and J genes are TRBV7-3 and TRBJ2-2, with 8 bases aligning to TRBD1. The V gene's germline CDR1 is SGHTA and CDR2 FQGTGA. Trimming at V came to 1 base and at J to 4 bases, leaving 14 bases not matched to a gene. The CDR3 is made up of 19 amino acids. The chain's CDR3 is CASSLKESRGQGLTGELFF. The part of the CDR3 DNA that was read is TGTGCCAGCAGCTTAAAGGAGTCCAGAGGACAGGGCCTCACCGGGGAG.

In the case of this clone: The read gets to within 3 residues of the CDR3 end, and the germline J gene fills in the rest. The chain employs TRBV19 and TRBJ1-1; D perhaps matches TRBD1 (5 bases). From germline, CDR1 is LNHDA and CDR2 SQIVND (reference sequence). This CDR3 contains 13 residues. V lost 3 bases and J 5 bases, leaving 10 bases between the germline ends. Here the CDR3 reads CASSIPPGTEAFF. Incomplete CDR3 DNA: TGTGCCAGTAGTATTCCCCCAGGGACTGAA.

On this clone: With the read ending 3 residues before the CDR3 end, the germline J gene is used to fill in that end. The chain uses TRBV20-1 and TRBJ2-5; TRBD2 aligns across 14 bases. The germline gives CDR1 DFQATT, CDR2 SNEGSKA (reference sequence). J lost 2 bases, V lost 5 bases, and 10 bases had no gene match. This CDR3 comprises 17 residues. The CDR3 loop reads CSAHGLAGGLLQETQYF. The DNA read from the CDR3 is TGCAGTGCTCATGGACTAGCGGGGGGACTCTTACAAGAGACC.

On this clone: An end of the junction does not agree with germline; a read error may underlie this. Coverage ceases 3 residues before the CDR3 finishes, and the germline J gene fills in the end. V gene TRBV7-7 combines with J gene TRBJ2-5; 9 nucleotides align to TRBD1. Germline assignment: CDR1 SSHAT and CDR2 FNYEAQ (reference sequence). This CDR3 has 14 amino acids. The sequenced part of the CDR3 DNA is TGTGCTAGCAGCGCGTGGAGACAGGGGGGGACC. This translates into CASSAWRQGGT. The entire CDR3 reads CASSAWRQGGTQYF.

Measured by frequency, this clone is medium-sized. The read terminates 3 residues before the CDR3 end, so the remaining end is supplied by the germline J gene. The chain joins TRBV2 to TRBJ1-5; possible D gene TRBD1, 5 bases. Germline lookup yields CDR1 SNHLY and CDR2 FYNNEI. CDR3 size: 16 residues. The germline V and J ends were trimmed by 2 bases and 2 bases, with 13 bases remaining between them. This CDR3 is CASSEIGGVGNQPQHF. The CDR3 bases that were read are TGTGCCAGCAGTGAAATTGGGGGGGTGGGCAATCAGCCC.